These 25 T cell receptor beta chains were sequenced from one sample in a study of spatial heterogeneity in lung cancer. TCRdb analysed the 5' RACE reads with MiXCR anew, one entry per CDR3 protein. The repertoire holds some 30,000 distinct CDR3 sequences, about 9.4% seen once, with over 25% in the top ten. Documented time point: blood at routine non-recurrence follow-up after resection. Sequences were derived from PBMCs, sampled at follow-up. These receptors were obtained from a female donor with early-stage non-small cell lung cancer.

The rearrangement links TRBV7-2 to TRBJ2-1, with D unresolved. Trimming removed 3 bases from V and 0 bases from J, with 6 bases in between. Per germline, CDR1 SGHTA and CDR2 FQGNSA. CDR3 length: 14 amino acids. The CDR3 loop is CASSLPDSYNEQFF. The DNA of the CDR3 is TGTGCCAGCAGCTTGCCTGACTCCTACAATGAGCAGTTCTTC.

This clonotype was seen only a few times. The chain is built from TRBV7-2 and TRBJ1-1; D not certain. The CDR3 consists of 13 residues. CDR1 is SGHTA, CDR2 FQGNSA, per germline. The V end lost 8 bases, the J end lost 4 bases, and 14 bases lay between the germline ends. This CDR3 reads CASREARFTEAFF. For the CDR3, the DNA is TGTGCCAGCCGAGAGGCCAGGTTCACTGAAGCTTTCTTT. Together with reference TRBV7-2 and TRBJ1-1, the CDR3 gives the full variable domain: GAGVSQSPSNKVTEKGKDVELRCDPISGHTALYWYRQSLGQGLEFLIYFQGNSAPDKSGLPSDRFSAERTGGSVSTLTIQRTQQEDSAVYLCASREARFTEAFFGQGTRLTVV.

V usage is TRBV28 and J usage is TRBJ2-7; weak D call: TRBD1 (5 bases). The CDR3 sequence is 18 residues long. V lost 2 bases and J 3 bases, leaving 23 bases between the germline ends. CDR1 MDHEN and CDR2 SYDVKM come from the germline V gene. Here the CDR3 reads CASSLGPWGRGRGYEQYF. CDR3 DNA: TGTGCCAGCAGTTTAGGGCCCTGGGGTAGGGGCCGAGGCTACGAGCAGTACTTC.

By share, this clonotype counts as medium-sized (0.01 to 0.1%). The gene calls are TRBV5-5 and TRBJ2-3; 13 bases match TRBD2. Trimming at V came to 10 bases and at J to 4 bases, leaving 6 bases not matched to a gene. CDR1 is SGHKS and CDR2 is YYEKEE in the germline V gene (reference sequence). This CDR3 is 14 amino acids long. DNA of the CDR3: TGTGCCGCGAGGACTAGCGGGGGTGCAGATACGCAGTATTTT. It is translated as CAARTSGGADTQYF.

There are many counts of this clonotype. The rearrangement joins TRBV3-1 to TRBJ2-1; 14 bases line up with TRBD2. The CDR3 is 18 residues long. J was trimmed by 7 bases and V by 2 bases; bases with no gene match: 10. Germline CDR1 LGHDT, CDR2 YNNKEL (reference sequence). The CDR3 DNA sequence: TGTGCCAGCAGCCAAACGACTAGCGGGGGGGCGATTATGAATGAGCAGTTCTTC. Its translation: CASSQTTSGGAIMNEQFF.

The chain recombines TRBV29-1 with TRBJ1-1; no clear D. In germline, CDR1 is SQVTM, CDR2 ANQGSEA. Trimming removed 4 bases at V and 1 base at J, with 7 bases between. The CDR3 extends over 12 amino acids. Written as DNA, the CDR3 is TGCAGCGTTGGGGCAGCGAACACTGAAGCTTTCTTT. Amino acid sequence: CSVGAANTEAFF. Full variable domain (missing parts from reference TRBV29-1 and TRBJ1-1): SAVISQKPSRDICQRGTSLTIQCQVDSQVTMMFWYRQQPGQSLTLIATANQGSEATYESGFVIDKFPISRPNLTFSTLTVSNMSPEDSSIYLCSVGAANTEAFFGQGTRLTVV.

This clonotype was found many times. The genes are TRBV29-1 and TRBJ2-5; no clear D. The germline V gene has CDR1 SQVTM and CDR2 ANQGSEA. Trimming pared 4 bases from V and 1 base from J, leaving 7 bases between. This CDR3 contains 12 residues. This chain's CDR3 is CSVGHFQETQYF. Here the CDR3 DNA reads TGCAGCGTTGGACACTTCCAAGAGACCCAGTACTTC.

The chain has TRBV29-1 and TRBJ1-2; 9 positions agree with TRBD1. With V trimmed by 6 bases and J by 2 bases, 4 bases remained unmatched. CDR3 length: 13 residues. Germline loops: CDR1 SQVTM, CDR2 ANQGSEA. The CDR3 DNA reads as TGCAGCGTACTGGGACAGGGCAACTATGGCTACACCTTC. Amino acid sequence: CSVLGQGNYGYTF.

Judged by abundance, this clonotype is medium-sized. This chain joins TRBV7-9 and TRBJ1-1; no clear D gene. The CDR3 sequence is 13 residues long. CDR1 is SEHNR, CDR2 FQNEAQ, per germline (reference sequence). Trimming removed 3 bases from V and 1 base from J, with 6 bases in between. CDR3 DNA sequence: TGTGCCAGCAGCTTGGTAAAGAACACTGAAGCTTTCTTT. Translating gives CASSLVKNTEAFF.

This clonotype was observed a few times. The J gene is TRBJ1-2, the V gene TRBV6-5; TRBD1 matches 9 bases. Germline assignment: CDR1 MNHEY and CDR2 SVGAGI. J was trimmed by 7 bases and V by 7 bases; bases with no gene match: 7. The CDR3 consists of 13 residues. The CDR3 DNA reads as TGTGCCAGCACCCCGGACAGGGGATTTGGCTACACCTTC. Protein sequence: CASTPDRGFGYTF.

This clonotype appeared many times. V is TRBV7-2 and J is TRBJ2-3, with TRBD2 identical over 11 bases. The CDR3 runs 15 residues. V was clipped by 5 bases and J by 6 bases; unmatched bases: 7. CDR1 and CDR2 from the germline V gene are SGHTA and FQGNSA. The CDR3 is CASSLTSGGGDTQYF. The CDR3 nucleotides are TGTGCCAGCAGCCTCACTAGCGGGGGAGGGGATACGCAGTATTTT.

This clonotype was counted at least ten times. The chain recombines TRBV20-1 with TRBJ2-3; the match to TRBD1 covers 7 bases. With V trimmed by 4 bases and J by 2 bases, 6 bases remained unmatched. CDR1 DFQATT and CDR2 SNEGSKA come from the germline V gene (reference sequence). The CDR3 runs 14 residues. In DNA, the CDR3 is TGCAGTGCTAACCGGGACAGAAACACAGATACGCAGTATTTT. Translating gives CSANRDRNTDTQYF.

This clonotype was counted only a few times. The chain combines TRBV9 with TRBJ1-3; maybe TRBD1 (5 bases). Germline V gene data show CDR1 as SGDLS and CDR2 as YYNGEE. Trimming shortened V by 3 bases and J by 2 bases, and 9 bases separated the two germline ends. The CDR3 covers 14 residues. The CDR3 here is CASSAGTAGNTIYF. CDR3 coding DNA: TGTGCCAGCAGCGCCGGGACGGCTGGAAACACCATATATTTT.

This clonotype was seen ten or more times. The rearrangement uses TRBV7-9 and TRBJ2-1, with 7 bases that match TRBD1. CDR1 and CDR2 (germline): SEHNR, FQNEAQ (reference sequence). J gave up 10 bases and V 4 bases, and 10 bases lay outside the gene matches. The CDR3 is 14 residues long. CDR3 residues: CASSSLTGSGEQFF. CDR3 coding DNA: TGTGCCAGCAGCTCCCTGACAGGGTCCGGGGAGCAGTTCTTC.

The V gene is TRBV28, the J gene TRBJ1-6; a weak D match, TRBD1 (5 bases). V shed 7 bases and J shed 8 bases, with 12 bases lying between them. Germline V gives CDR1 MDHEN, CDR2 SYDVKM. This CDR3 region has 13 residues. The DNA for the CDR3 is TGTGCCAGCAAACCCAGGGCCCATTCACCCCTCCACTTT. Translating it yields CASKPRAHSPLHF.

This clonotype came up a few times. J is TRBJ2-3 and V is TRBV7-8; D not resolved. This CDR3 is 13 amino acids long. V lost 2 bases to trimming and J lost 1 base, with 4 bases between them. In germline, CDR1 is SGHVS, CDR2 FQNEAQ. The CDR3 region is CASSLMRTDTQYF. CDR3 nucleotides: TGTGCCAGCAGCTTAATGCGCACAGATACGCAGTATTTT. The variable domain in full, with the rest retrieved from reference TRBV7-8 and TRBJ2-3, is GAGVSQSPRYKVAKRGQDVALRCDPISGHVSLFWYQQALGQGPEFLTYFQNEAQLDKSGLPSDRFFAERPEGSVSTLKIQRTQQEDSAVYLCASSLMRTDTQYFGPGTRLTVL.

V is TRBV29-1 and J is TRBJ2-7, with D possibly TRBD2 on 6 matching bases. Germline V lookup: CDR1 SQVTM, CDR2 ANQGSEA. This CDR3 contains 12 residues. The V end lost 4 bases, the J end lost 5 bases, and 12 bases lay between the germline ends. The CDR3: CSVAEGTHEQYF. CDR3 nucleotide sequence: TGCAGCGTTGCGGAGGGAACCCACGAGCAGTACTTC.

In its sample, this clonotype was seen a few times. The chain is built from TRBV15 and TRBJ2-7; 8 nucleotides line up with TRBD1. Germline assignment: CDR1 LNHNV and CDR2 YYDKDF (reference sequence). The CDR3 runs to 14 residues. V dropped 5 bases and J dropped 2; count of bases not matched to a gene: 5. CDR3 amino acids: CATSPGQATYEQYF. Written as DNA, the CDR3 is TGTGCCACCAGCCCGGGACAGGCCACCTACGAGCAGTACTTC.

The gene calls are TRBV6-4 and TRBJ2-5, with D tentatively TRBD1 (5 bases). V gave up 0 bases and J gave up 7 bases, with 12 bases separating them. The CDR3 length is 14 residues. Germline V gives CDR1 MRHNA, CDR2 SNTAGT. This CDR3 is CASSDSAGSGTQYF. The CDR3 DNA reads TGTGCCAGCAGTGACTCAGCAGGGTCTGGGACCCAGTACTTC.

The CDR3 bases are TGTGCCAGCAGCTTAGCTCGCGGGGTAGATACGCAGTATTTT. Its protein is CASSLARGVDTQYF. V and J are TRBV7-2 and TRBJ2-3; D may be TRBD2 (6 bases). This CDR3 region has 14 residues. CDR1 is SGHTA and CDR2 is FQGNSA in the germline V gene. Trimming cost V 0 bases and J 5 bases, with 9 bases left between them.

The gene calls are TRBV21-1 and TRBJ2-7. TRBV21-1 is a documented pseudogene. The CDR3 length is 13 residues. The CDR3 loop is CASSKLPIYEQYF. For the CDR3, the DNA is TGTGCCAGCAGCAAGCTACCGATCTACGAGCAGTACTTC.

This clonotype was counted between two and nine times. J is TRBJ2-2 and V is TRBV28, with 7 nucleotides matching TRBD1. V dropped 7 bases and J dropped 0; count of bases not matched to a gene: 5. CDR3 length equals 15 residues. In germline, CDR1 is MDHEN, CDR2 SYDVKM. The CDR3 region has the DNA TGTGCCAGCAATCCCGGGACAGCGAACACCGGGGAGCTGTTTTTT. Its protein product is CASNPGTANTGELFF.

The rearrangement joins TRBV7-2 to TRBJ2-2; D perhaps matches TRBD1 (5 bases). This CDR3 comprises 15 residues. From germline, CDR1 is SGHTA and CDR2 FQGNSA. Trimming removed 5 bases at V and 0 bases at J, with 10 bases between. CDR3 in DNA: TGTGCCAGCAGCCTAGGGGCCACGAACACCGGGGAGCTGTTTTTT. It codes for CASSLGATNTGELFF. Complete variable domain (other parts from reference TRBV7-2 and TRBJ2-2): GAGVSQSPSNKVTEKGKDVELRCDPISGHTALYWYRQSLGQGLEFLIYFQGNSAPDKSGLPSDRFSAERTGGSVSTLTIQRTQQEDSAVYLCASSLGATNTGELFFGEGSRLTVL.

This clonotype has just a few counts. The CDR3 loop reads CASSLILLGVNSPLHF. The CDR3 DNA sequence: TGTGCCAGCAGTTTAATATTGCTAGGGGTTAATTCACCCCTCCACTTT. This sequence joins TRBV28 and TRBJ1-6; D possibly corresponds to TRBD1 (5 bases). Germline V gene lookup returns CDR1 MDHEN and CDR2 SYDVKM. V was shortened by 2 bases and J by 6 bases, with 14 bases between the two germline ends. The CDR3 totals 16 residues.

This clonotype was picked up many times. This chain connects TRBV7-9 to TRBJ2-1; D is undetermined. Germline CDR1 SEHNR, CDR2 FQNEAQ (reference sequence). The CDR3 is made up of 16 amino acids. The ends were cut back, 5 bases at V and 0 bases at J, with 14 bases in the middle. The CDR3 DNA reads TGTGCCAGCAGCCCATCAGACTCGAGCTCCTACAATGAGCAGTTCTTC. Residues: CASSPSDSSSYNEQFF. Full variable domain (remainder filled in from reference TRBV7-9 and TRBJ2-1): DTGVSQNPRHKITKRGQNVTFRCDPISEHNRLYWYRQTLGQGPEFLTYFQNEAQLEKSRLLSDRFSAERPKGSFSTLEIQRTEQGDSAMYLCASSPSDSSSYNEQFFGPGTRLTVL.